This TCR beta chain is from a study of control samples from healthy donors and cancer patients. Repertoires were generated with immunoSEQ multiplex PCR, while TCRdb's copy carries only in-frame clones and drops some. There are roughly 38,000 clones in the sample; less than 85% occur only once, and approximately 50% lies in the top ten. This receptor was identified in a man aged 55 to 70 in good health. Material: blood.

CDR3 protein: CATSPDFSSPDTQYF. The CDR3 DNA is TGTGCCACCAGTCCGGACTTCTCTTCGCCGGATACGCAGTATTTT. J is TRBJ2-3 and V is TRBV15, with D possibly being TRBD2 (5 bases). The CDR3 is 15 residues long. V dropped 6 bases and J dropped 6 bases, with 19 bases sitting between them. CDR1 is LNHNV, CDR2 YYDKDF, per germline (reference sequence).